The text below deals with one T cell receptor beta chain. The data originate from a study of OX40 agonist ivuxolimab in advanced cancers. The wider study: Hepatocellular carcinoma, melanoma, renal cell or head and neck cancer was diagnosed in the dose-escalation patients. Participants, 82.7% male, averaged about 59 years of age, ranging from 23 to 79.

Method: immunoSEQ multiplex PCR; TCRdb's copy keeps in-frame clones and lacks some. Of some 22,000 clones listed, 60% to 85% are singletons. Autoimmune disease history or systemic immunosuppression was exclusionary. With 9 bases removed from V and 5 bases from J, the gap between germline ends came to 12 bases. Germline V gene data show CDR1 as SGHNT and CDR2 as YYREEE (reference sequence). This CDR3 region has 11 residues. The source of this sequence is an adult with an advanced solid tumor such as melanoma, head and neck, liver or kidney cancer. Sequences were derived from CD4+ or CD8+ T cells sorted from blood, sampled in a trial of the OX40 agonist ivuxolimab. The rearrangement joins TRBV5-4 to TRBJ2-7; D is undetermined. The CDR3 loop reads CATPQKDEQYF. The CDR3 coding sequence is TGTGCCACACCCCAGAAGGACGAGCAGTACTTC.